The 20 T cell receptor beta chains below all came from one sample that was sequenced in a study of CD8 T cells in Susac syndrome. Reverse transcription used roughly 0.45 to 1 ug RNA and random hexamers. TCRdb reprocessed the immunoSEQ multiplex PCR reads via MiXCR and lists one record per CDR3 protein. This table holds almost 450,000 distinct CDR3 sequences, approximately 89% found once. Sequenced input: CD8+ T cells from PBMCs. The source is a human donor with multiple sclerosis.

V and J are TRBV27 and TRBJ1-1; 7 bases agree with TRBD1. The CDR3 loop spans 14 amino acids. Trimming at V came to 5 bases and at J to 5 bases, leaving 8 bases not matched to a gene. Germline V lookup: CDR1 MNHEY, CDR2 SMNVEV (reference sequence). Here the CDR3 DNA reads TGTGCCAGCAGTACACTCGAGGGGGCTACTGAAGCTTTCTTT. Translating gives CASSTLEGATEAFF.

The chain uses TRBV29-1 and TRBJ2-1, with 8 bases aligning to TRBD1. The trim removed 3 bases at V and 8 bases at J, leaving 3 bases unmatched. Germline V gives CDR1 SQVTM, CDR2 ANQGSEA. The CDR3 is 12 amino acids. The CDR3 sequence: CSVDGQGDEQFF. In DNA, the CDR3 is TGCAGCGTTGACGGACAGGGCGATGAGCAGTTCTTC.

The chain combines TRBV12-3 or TRBV12-4 with TRBJ1-5; D is unclear. This CDR3 region has 15 residues. The V end was cut by 5 bases, the J end by 0 bases, with 11 bases between. The CDR3 spells CASSPASYSNQPQHF. CDR3 DNA: TGTGCCAGCAGTCCGGCGTCATATAGCAATCAGCCCCAGCATTTT.

The chain carries TRBV16 and TRBJ1-5; perhaps TRBD1 as D (5 bases). In germline, CDR1 is KGHSY, CDR2 FQNENV. V shed 1 base and J shed 1 base, with 8 bases lying between them. This CDR3 is 15 amino acids long. This CDR3 reads CASSQLDRSNQPQHF. The CDR3 DNA sequence: TGTGCCAGCAGCCAATTAGACAGAAGCAATCAGCCCCAGCATTTT.

The table lists this clonotype with a count of one. V usage is TRBV11-2 and J usage is TRBJ1-2, with D uncertain. CDR1 and CDR2 (germline): SGHAT, FQNNGV. The CDR3 totals 14 residues. The germline V and J ends were trimmed by 1 base and 4 bases, with 10 bases remaining between them. CDR3 residues: CASSLAAYTYGYTF. CDR3 DNA: TGTGCCAGCAGCTTAGCGGCCTACACCTATGGCTACACCTTC. Complete variable domain (other parts from reference TRBV11-2 and TRBJ1-2): EAGVAQSPRYKIIEKRQSVAFWCNPISGHATLYWYQQILGQGPKLLIQFQNNGVVDDSQLPKDRFSAERLKGVDSTLKIQPAKLEDSAVYLCASSLAAYTYGYTFGSGTRLTVV.

The gene calls are TRBV12-3 or TRBV12-4 and TRBJ2-4; 12 bases map to TRBD2. J lost 1 base, V lost 5 bases, and 9 bases had no gene match. The CDR3 is made up of 18 amino acids. The CDR3: CASSPTTSGSGAKNIQYF. The CDR3 DNA is TGTGCCAGCAGTCCCACGACTAGCGGGAGCGGGGCCAAAAACATTCAGTACTTC.

This clonotype was counted a few times. This sequence joins TRBV2 and TRBJ2-3; 11 bases are a match to TRBD2. The V gene end was trimmed by 6 bases and the J gene end by 0 bases; junction bases not matched to a gene: 2. CDR1 and CDR2 from the germline V gene are SNHLY and FYNNEI. This CDR3 comprises 15 residues. The CDR3 DNA is TGTGCCAGCAGCTGGACTAGCGGGAGCACAGATACGCAGTATTTT. This encodes CASSWTSGSTDTQYF.

The chain uses TRBV5-1 and TRBJ1-5, with no clear D. Germline values: CDR1 SGHRS, CDR2 YFSETQ. The CDR3 totals 14 residues. Trimming pared 0 bases from V and 2 bases from J, leaving 6 bases between. CDR3: CASSLVPGNQPQHF. The CDR3, as DNA: TGCGCCAGCAGCTTGGTTCCGGGCAATCAGCCCCAGCATTTT.

The sample holds one count of this clonotype. Here the CDR3 reads CASSPGAYNSPLHF. DNA of the CDR3: TGTGCCAGCAGTCCGGGCGCATATAATTCACCCCTCCACTTT. The V and J genes are TRBV2 and TRBJ1-6; D gene unclear. Deletions cut 5 bases from V and 4 bases from J, with 9 bases between. The CDR3 covers 14 residues. The germline CDR1 and CDR2 sequences are SNHLY and FYNNEI.

The rearrangement uses TRBV27 and TRBJ1-2; 7 bases match TRBD1. Germline trimming cut 0 bases from V and 7 bases from J; bases unmatched to any gene: 5. The length of the CDR3 is 14 residues. Per the germline V gene, CDR1 is MNHEY and CDR2 is SMNVEV (reference sequence). Here the CDR3 reads CASSLSQTGSGYTF. The CDR3 DNA follows: TGTGCCAGCAGTTTATCGCAGACAGGGTCTGGCTACACCTTC.

The V call is TRBV28, the J call TRBJ1-1, with 8 positions matching TRBD1. CDR3 size: 14 residues. From germline, CDR1 is MDHEN and CDR2 SYDVKM. With 3 bases clipped from V and 7 bases from J, the junction kept 7 bases outside the gene matches. CDR3 residues: CASSFPRGQDEAFF. CDR3 coding DNA: TGTGCCAGCAGTTTTCCCAGGGGGCAGGATGAAGCTTTCTTT. Together with reference TRBV28 and TRBJ1-1, the CDR3 gives the full variable domain: DVKVTQSSRYLVKRTGEKVFLECVQDMDHENMFWYRQDPGLGLRLIYFSYDVKMKEKGDIPEGYSVSREKKERFSLILESASTNQTSMYLCASSFPRGQDEAFFGQGTRLTVV.

A remark on this clonotype: It may be a read error: a sequence one base away is much more abundant. The V call is TRBV11-2, the J call TRBJ2-7, with D unresolved. V lost 3 bases and J lost 1, with 4 bases in between. Germline lookup yields CDR1 SGHAT and CDR2 FQNNGV. This CDR3 comprises 12 residues. CDR3 loop: CASSFWSYEQYF. DNA for the CDR3: TGTGCCAGCAGCTTCTGGTCCTACGAGCAGTACTTC.

This clonotype was observed a few times. The V call is TRBV29-1, the J call TRBJ2-7; D ambiguous. Trimming took off 7 bases at V and 2 bases at J, with 15 bases between the two ends. The CDR3 contains 13 residues. CDR1 is SQVTM, CDR2 ANQGSEA, per germline. Written as DNA, the CDR3 is TGCAGCGGGGTGAAGGGTTCAACCTACGAGCAGTACTTC. This gives the protein CSGVKGSTYEQYF.

This rearrangement joins TRBV12-3 or TRBV12-4 to TRBJ1-2; D is ambiguous. V dropped 9 bases and J dropped 4 bases, with 15 bases sitting between them. The CDR3 has 13 amino acids. The CDR3 region has the DNA TGTGCCAGTCTGGGTGCGGGGTCCTATGGCTACACCTTC. It is translated as CASLGAGSYGYTF.

The chain is built from TRBV19 and TRBJ2-7, with TRBD2 as a possible D gene (6 bases). This CDR3 comprises 12 residues. The ends were cut back, 5 bases at V and 3 bases at J, with 8 bases in the middle. Germline CDR1 reads LNHDA; CDR2 reads SQIVND (reference sequence). The CDR3 bases are TGTGCCAGTAGTTGGGGGGACTACGAGCAGTACTTC. Translating it yields CASSWGDYEQYF.

This chain joins TRBV6-1 and TRBJ1-1; D not certain. The CDR3 covers 16 residues. Germline V gene sequence: CDR1 MNHNS, CDR2 SASEGT. V shed 0 bases and J shed 5 bases, with 16 bases lying between them. The CDR3 sequence is CASSEAPYTPGTEAFF. CDR3 in DNA: TGTGCCAGCAGTGAAGCCCCATATACACCCGGGACTGAAGCTTTCTTT.

CDR3 sequence: CASSLGASGNNEQFF. In DNA form, the CDR3 reads TGTGCCAGCAGCTTAGGGGCTAGCGGGAACAATGAGCAGTTCTTC. J is TRBJ2-1 and V is TRBV7-6; 9 nucleotides align to TRBD2. The germline V gene encodes CDR1 SGHVS and CDR2 FNYEAQ. The V segment lost 1 base and the J segment 5 bases; nucleotides outside the gene matches: 3. The CDR3 has 15 amino acids.

The rearrangement uses TRBV30 and TRBJ2-7, with D perhaps TRBD2 (6 bases). This CDR3 has 17 residues. V lost 0 bases to trimming and J lost 3 bases, with 21 bases between them. The germline CDR1 and CDR2 sequences are GTSNPN and SVGIG (reference sequence). CDR3 bases: TGTGCCTGGAGTGTTGCCACACTTACCGGGACTTACTACGAGCAGTACTTC. Protein product: CAWSVATLTGTYYEQYF.

The gene calls are TRBV27 and TRBJ1-5; no clear D gene. This CDR3 contains 15 residues. The V end was cut by 7 bases, the J end by 1 base, with 14 bases between. Germline CDR1 MNHEY, CDR2 SMNVEV (reference sequence). The CDR3 DNA reads TGTGCCAGCACCCTGGCGCACGGGAGCAATCAGCCCCAGCATTTT. It specifies CASTLAHGSNQPQHF.

V is TRBV20-1 and J is TRBJ2-1; D gene unclear. Per germline, CDR1 DFQATT and CDR2 SNEGSKA (reference sequence). The CDR3 covers 11 residues. Trimming shortened V by 3 bases and J by 9 bases, and 9 bases separated the two germline ends. CDR3: CSARPVVEQFF. The CDR3 DNA is TGCAGTGCTAGGCCTGTGGTTGAGCAGTTCTTC.